One sample yielded the 4 T cell receptor beta chains listed below, sequenced in a study of CXCR3-negative and CXCR3-positive naive CD8 T cells. Study-wide results and caveats: TRB CDR3s were more hydrophobic in CXCR3-positive than in CXCR3-negative naive cells.

For these TCRs, the target antigens are not known. The authors made the TRB cDNA libraries by 5' RACE using UMI labels. TCRdb reanalyzed the 5' RACE reads and collapses them to one entry per CDR3 protein, without DNA. The specimen's table records 100,000 to 150,000 distinct CDR3 sequences. The sequenced material came from naive CXCR3+ CD8+ T cells from blood. Sample subset: CD45RO-CCR7+CD27+CD95- naive CD8+ T cells expressing CXCR3 (TNR3+). The receptors derive from a human donor in good health. Some clones in this sample may be carry-over from other donors' samples.

The chain links TRBV6-2 or TRBV6-3 to TRBJ2-7; the D call of TRBD2 rests on TCRdb alone, since no DNA is present to check it. The CDR3 extends over 15 amino acids. From germline, CDR1 is MNHEY and CDR2 SVGEGT. This chain's CDR3 is CASSSGLAVSLEQYF.

This chain joins TRBV7-8 and TRBJ2-3; TCRdb's D gene call, TRBD2, goes unchecked for lack of DNA. The CDR3 consists of 16 residues. Germline V CDR1 and CDR2: SGHVS, FQNEAQ. The CDR3 sequence: CASASTSGGPEDTQYF.

This chain uses TRBV5-1 with TRBJ2-7; TCRdb calls TRBD2, which cannot be checked without DNA. CDR1 and CDR2 (germline): SGHRS, YFSETQ. CDR3 length: 15 amino acids. CDR3 sequence: CASSPEPSGGYEQYF.

The chain combines TRBV28 with TRBJ2-7. The CDR3 has 11 residues. Germline lookup yields CDR1 MDHEN and CDR2 SYDVKM. This chain's CDR3 is CASSFPDEQYF. Together with reference TRBV28 and TRBJ2-7, the CDR3 gives the full variable domain: DVKVTQSSRYLVKRTGEKVFLECVQDMDHENMFWYRQDPGLGLRLIYFSYDVKMKEKGDIPEGYSVSREKKERFSLILESASTNQTSMYLCASSFPDEQYFGPGTRLTVT.